Reported below is one T cell receptor (beta chain). There are a few counts of this clone. This receptor's antigen is unknown. Per-base quality was not reported, and no clone a single base away is much larger than it. The CDR1 and CDR2 encoded by the germline V gene are SGHRS and YFSETQ. Counted from cysteine to phenylalanine, this CDR3 has 17 amino acids. Only the CDR3 region is kept as DNA, spanning 51 bases read in frame from base 1. After removal of 5 bases from V and 0 bases from J, the junction retains 6 bases not matched to a gene. The data originate from a study of cytomegalovirus exposure and HLA in healthy donors (dated by TCRdb to about 2017). Describing the broader study: According to an earlier analysis of 587 of the donors, roughly 180 million T cells yielded 100 million or so unique TCR beta sequences and approximately 300 Gb of sequence data. Besides the first cohort of around 700 subjects, a separate validation cohort made up of 95 to 150 different subjects was used. The study aimed to test whether signatures of past pathogen exposure could be identified by cataloging public T cell receptors. In a later analysis, previously published TCR beta repertoires from more than 500 donors were re-analyzed and high-resolution HLA genotyping was added so that TCR occurrence patterns could be studied. HLA typing included class I and class II loci at four-digit resolution. Of the 300 to 400 genotyped donors, over 70% fell in the genetic ancestry cluster associated with self-reported Caucasian donors. To predict cytomegalovirus infection status, the study brought together high-throughput TCR immunosequencing, statistical association of individual TCRs with disease status, and machine learning. The study profiled the T cell repertoires of hundreds of subjects by immunosequencing and related them to cytomegalovirus serostatus. Roughly five DR-DQ haplotypes were handled as single units for association and clustering because linkage in the cohort was strong. An earlier analysis of fewer than 700 of the donors applied high-throughput TCR beta sequencing to assess whether each TCR beta V gene segment acted as functional or pseudogenic. Every discovery cohort repertoire had been produced on one sequencing platform. Rather than drawing on any new phenotypic data, the later analysis identified candidate immune exposures from TCR beta sequences and the way those sequences occurred across donors. A later genetic analysis took genome-wide SNP genotypes for about 60% of the roughly 670 donors and used that subset as a discovery cohort. An early release that covered fewer than 800 HLA-typed donors contained 300 to 350 gigabases of sequencing data and 70 million to 100 million unique TCR sequences. The number of typed donors differed by locus: about 620-640 for A, B, C, DRB1 and DQB1; 500 to 550 for DQA1; 606 for DPA1; and about 470 for DPB1. Donor age, sex, ethnicity and CMV serostatus were collected together with the repertoire data. Among 398 genotyped donors of the cohort, an average of approximately 250,000 unique TCR beta nucleotide sequences were sequenced per donor, roughly 20% of them non-productive. What the authors observed across the whole study: Correlated functional status among segregating V segments might reflect linkage disequilibrium, but an unknown experimental factor could not be ruled out. Compared with the approximately 710-donor mean, donors in an Asian-associated ancestry cluster had fewer N-insertions in productive TCRs, according to a later genetic analysis. In this cohort, only TCR beta chains were sequenced, and detectable features were limited by the absence of alpha or paired-chain data. CMV serostatus was the only immune exposure information available for the cohort. A group of highly shared sequence variants was considered likely to be a technical artifact of the sequencing pipeline. The classifier was reported to diagnose cytomegalovirus status with high specificity and sensitivity in both the original and validation cohorts. Strong co-occurrence of HLA alleles, especially DR and DQ, made assigning TCR associations to individual alleles difficult. Some IMGT-functional V segments, including TRBV6-2 and TRBV6-3, could not be distinguished by the 87-base-pair reads and were therefore excluded. Three of the identified cytomegalovirus-associated TCR beta chains were confirmed in vitro to be specific for cytomegalovirus antigens. In a later analysis, the rate of TCR association differed among HLA loci, with DRB1 alleles having the most associated TCRs and HLA-C alleles having the fewest. A later analysis found that HLA-associated TCR beta chains were more clonally expanded and had lower generation probabilities than equally common non-associated chains. The presence/absence analyses assumed that sequencing depth was roughly uniform across donors, and that assumption may not be true. Specific HLA alleles were associated with 15,000 to 20,000 TCR beta sequences at a false discovery rate of 0.05 in a later analysis. A further reported finding was that TCR beta sequences accurately predicted the HLA-A and HLA-B alleles for most subjects in the first cohort. Most TCR sequences were observed very rarely across donors, whereas some public TCRs were present in many individuals. In the study, 150 to 200 TCR beta chains were listed as associated with cytomegalovirus. A later genetic analysis associated a missense DCLRE1C variant with V-gene and J-gene trimming of TCR beta chains, and an independent cohort replicated the association. Because HLA typing was missing for some donors at each locus, association tests included only the typed subset. Broadly in line with IMGT annotations, most TCR beta V segments showed up in productive rearrangements about 90% or about 30% of the time in an earlier analysis of approximately 640 of the donors. It was suggested by the authors that the approach could potentially be generalized to other disease states and immunological phenotypes. In a later analysis, several top co-occurrence clusters were reported to appear linked to parvovirus B19, influenza, CMV and Epstein-Barr virus. Because counts were too low, roughly 17 rarely observed V segments, including chromosome 9 orphons, were left out of the earlier analysis of about 620 of the donors. According to a later analysis, most CMV-associated TCR beta chains appeared to be HLA-restricted, and the HLA associations seemed to be driven largely by CMV exposure.

The cohort was made up of 500 to 800 healthy bone marrow donors. At the time of sampling, all cohort members were nominally healthy, though unrecorded immune exposures were likely present. The donor tested CMV seronegative and was one of the 352 seronegative cohort members. A peripheral blood sample was collected from each donor, and TCR beta sequencing was performed on peripheral blood mononuclear cells. Genomic DNA extraction from the blood cell samples was performed with the Qiagen DNeasy Blood Extraction Kit. Libraries were constructed by the immunoSEQ multiplex PCR assay. For the multiplex PCR, a mixture combining 60 forward primers for TCR Vbeta segments and 13 reverse primers for TCR Jbeta segments was used. The CDR3 region of rearranged TCR beta genes was amplified from genomic DNA with a multiplex PCR assay. The Illumina HiSeq System was used to sequence the amplified TCR beta libraries as 87-base-pair reads. The authors' analysis ran thus. In a later analysis, tens of millions of unique TCR beta chains were counted across the 500 to 850 repertoires, and around 11 million of these chains were shared by at least two donors. A nearest-neighbor algorithm error-corrected the raw reads and collapsed the reads into unique sequences, merging closely related sequences to remove PCR and sequencing errors. V, D and J gene segments were assigned by aligning CDR3 sequences to IMGT reference sequences. For a sequence to be retained, a match of at least six nucleotides was required to both a V gene segment and a J gene segment. Rearrangements were classified as productive when the CDR3 lacked stop codons and remained in frame with V and J, and all other rearrangements were classified as non-productive. Following IMGT convention, CDR3 was defined as the stretch from the second conserved V-encoded cysteine to the conserved J-encoded phenylalanine. The earlier analysis of 587 of the donors excluded sequences that lacked an unambiguous match to a single V gene segment. In an earlier analysis of almost 600 of the donors, a V segment was called functional when productive rearrangements were above 56.7%, and segregating when the standard deviation between donors exceeded 5%. A statistical classification framework was built to diagnose cytomegalovirus status from the catalog of TCR beta chain sequences. In a later analysis, V and J genes were assigned by comparing TCR nucleotide sequences against IMGT/GENE-DB human TR gene sequences. Using the TCRdist pipeline, a later analysis assigned CDR3 sequences along with most-parsimonious VDJ recombination scenarios. In a later analysis, every TCR beta chain was defined by the combination of its CDR3 amino acid sequence and its V-gene family, and reads without a unique V-gene family were dropped. A later analysis removed 550 to 700 highly shared, low-generation-probability nucleotide sequences to deal with suspected cross-contamination and a sequencing artifact. In a later analysis, a clonal expansion index for each public chain was calculated from normalized within-repertoire ranks of inferred template counts. In a later analysis, generation probabilities were computed using a VDJ recombination model fitted to out-of-frame rearrangements, and the results were checked against IGoR. In a later analysis, TCR-TCR, TCR-HLA and TCR-CMV co-occurrence was scored with hypergeometric tests, and a repertoire-size bias correction was applied to TCR pairs. A later analysis estimated false discovery rates by permuting HLA or CMV assignments 20 times. In a later analysis, co-occurring TCRs were grouped using DBSCAN, and TCRdist sequence similarity was added for clustering within HLA-allele-positive subsets. For co-occurrence clustering, repertoires with fewer than 30,000 or more than 120,000 public chains were excluded, along with five repertoires with anomalous nucleotide sharing. In TCRdb, the immuneACCESS table is reduced to in-frame sequences with V and J assigned. These tables do not hold every clone; where another copy was compared, an unresolved V gene accounts for under half, and the others remain unexplained. For V, J and clone size, that table is used; D and trimming come from the DNA. Within this sample are 150,000 to 200,000 clones, with around 80% of them counted one time only. The ten most abundant clones make up about 1% of the sample.

The V gene is TRBV5-1 and the J gene is TRBJ2-3; 13 of the junction bases match TRBD2. The material sequenced was PBMCs. The TCR originated in a woman in her thirties or forties in good health and CMV-seronegative. This receptor has the CDR3 CASSGGLAGTSTDTQYF. The nucleotide sequence is TGCGCCAGCAGTGGGGGACTAGCGGGAACTAGCACAGATACGCAGTATTTT.